This paragraph covers one TCR beta chain sequence. No antigen is known for it. Germline V gives CDR1 SGHRS, CDR2 YFSETQ. Between the trimmed V and J ends, which lost 1 base and 4 bases, there was a span of 12 bases. The CDR3 contains 14 residues. Here immunoSEQ multiplex PCR was the method, and the copy in TCRdb shows in-frame clones only, minus some. The sample has just under 95,000 clones; approximately 83% are singletons. The record originates from a study of a mutant IDH1 vaccine in newly diagnosed glioma. Study-level results: Across multiple MHC alleles, over 90% of patients had vaccine-induced responses.

The time point: baseline, week 1 (first vaccination visit). Treatment reported: pre-vaccination baseline after standard-of-care therapy. The sequence derives from a woman between 50 and 59 years old with glioma. Sequenced here: PBMCs, sampled from a glioma patient treated with radiotherapy, temozolomide or both. The rearrangement links TRBV5-1 to TRBJ2-7; the D gene is possibly TRBD1 (5 bases). The CDR3: CASSLNRLSYEQYF. In DNA, the CDR3 is TGCGCCAGCAGCTTGAACAGGTTATCGTACGAGCAGTACTTC.